One sample yielded the 13 T cell receptor beta chains listed below, sequenced in a study of cytomegalovirus exposure and HLA in healthy donors. The primer mix had 60 Vbeta and 13 Jbeta primers. The method was immunoSEQ multiplex PCR; TCRdb's version includes in-frame clones alone and lacks a portion of them. The sample lists more than 95,000 clones; about 81% were seen once. The sequenced material came from PBMCs. The receptors come from a woman in her 30s in good health and CMV-seronegative.

The chain combines TRBV1 with TRBJ1-1. TRBV1 is given as a pseudogene. This CDR3 is built from 14 residues. Here the CDR3 reads CTSSQAGKKTEAFF. The DNA for the CDR3 is TGCACCAGCAGCCAGGCGGGGAAGAAAACTGAAGCTTTCTTT.

The chain is built from TRBV5-1 and TRBJ2-1, with 12 bases matching TRBD2. Looked up from germline, CDR1 is SGHRS and CDR2 is YFSETQ. There are 16 residues in the CDR3. V lost 1 base and J lost 8; bases outside the gene matches: 7. The CDR3 coding sequence is TGCGCCAGCAGCTTGCATCGGACTAGCGGGGCGTATGAGCAGTTCTTC. It translates to CASSLHRTSGAYEQFF.

This clone was seen only once. This sequence joins TRBV6-1 and TRBJ1-1; 10 bases fit TRBD1. Germline CDR1 MNHNS, CDR2 SASEGT. This CDR3 has 16 residues. The V and J ends lost 4 bases and 0 bases, in that order; junction bases with no gene match: 5. CDR3 region: CASSGGQGTMNTEAFF. The CDR3 bases are TGTGCCAGCAGTGGGGGACAGGGGACCATGAACACTGAAGCTTTCTTT.

The chain links TRBV7-9 to TRBJ2-1; 7 positions match TRBD2. Per the germline V gene, CDR1 is SEHNR and CDR2 is FQNEAQ (reference sequence). There are 15 residues in the CDR3. Unmatched junction bases numbered 9, after V lost 5 bases and J lost 5 bases. CDR3 nucleotide sequence: TGTGCCAGCAGCCTGAGGGGACTAACCAACAATGAGCAGTTCTTC. Its translation is CASSLRGLTNNEQFF.

The chain has TRBV7-2 and TRBJ2-3; possible D gene TRBD2, 5 bases. From germline, CDR1 is SGHTA and CDR2 FQGNSA. V lost 4 bases and J 3 bases, leaving 17 bases between the germline ends. The CDR3 has 16 residues. CDR3 nucleotides: TGTGCCAGCAGCTCCGCCCTAGCAAGCCTAACAGATACGCAGTATTTT. Its translation is CASSSALASLTDTQYF.

The chain uses TRBV7-9 and TRBJ1-2; 7 nucleotides match TRBD1. In germline, CDR1 is SEHNR, CDR2 FQNEAQ (reference sequence). The CDR3 loop spans 15 amino acids. Germline trimming cut 1 base from V and 4 bases from J; bases unmatched to any gene: 6. The CDR3 DNA reads as TGTGCCAGCAGCTTAGGTCCAGGGGGAATCTATGGCTACACCTTC. Its translation is CASSLGPGGIYGYTF.

The genes are TRBV11-3 and TRBJ2-7; 8 bases agree with TRBD2. CDR3 size: 18 residues. Trimming at V came to 5 bases and at J to 0 bases, leaving 15 bases not matched to a gene. Germline V lookup: CDR1 SGHNT, CDR2 YENEEA. The DNA for the CDR3 is TGTGCCAGCAGCCTTTGGGGACTAGGATCCCGTAGCTCCTACGAGCAGTACTTC. Translating it yields CASSLWGLGSRSSYEQYF. The full variable domain, its missing parts supplied by reference TRBV11-3 and TRBJ2-7, is EAGVVQSPRYKIIEKKQPVAFWCNPISGHNTLYWYLQNLGQGPELLIRYENEEAVDDSQLPKDRFSAERLKGVDSTLKIQPAELGDSAVYLCASSLWGLGSRSSYEQYFGPGTRLTVT.

This clone was seen once. This chain links TRBV21-1 with TRBJ1-4; the D call TRBD1 from the table was never checked on the DNA. TRBV21-1 is reported as a pseudogene. The CDR3 loop spans 18 amino acids. CDR3 coding DNA: TGTGCCAGCAGCGCGCCTGGGGCTACAGGGATGACTAATGAAAAACTGTTTTTT. Its protein product is CASSAPGATGMTNEKLFF.

This rearrangement joins TRBV7-9 to TRBJ1-2, with D maybe TRBD1 (5 bases). The V end was cut by 5 bases, the J end by 8 bases, with 15 bases between. Germline CDR1 SEHNR, CDR2 FQNEAQ (reference sequence). The CDR3 is 13 residues long. CDR3 in DNA: TGTGCCAGCAGCCAGGAAGGAGGGGAAGGCTACACCTTC. Translation gives CASSQEGGEGYTF.

This clone was seen only once. The same CDR3 also results from other DNA sequences found in this sample. The V gene is TRBV19, the J gene TRBJ1-2; the match to TRBD1 covers 7 bases. Trimming took 3 bases from V and 4 from J; bases not matched to a gene: 5. The CDR3 contains 14 residues. Germline V CDR1 and CDR2: LNHDA, SQIVND (reference sequence). The DNA for the CDR3 is TGTGCCAGTAGTATTCTGGCAGGGGGCTATGGCTACACCTTC. Amino acids: CASSILAGGYGYTF.

The chain has TRBV7-6 and TRBJ2-7, with D perhaps matching TRBD2 (6 bases). The V end was cut by 4 bases, the J end by 3 bases, with 13 bases between. CDR1 and CDR2 from the germline V gene are SGHVS and FNYEAQ. The CDR3 is 14 amino acids. CDR3 loop: CASSSTKGGYEQYF. The CDR3, as DNA: TGTGCCAGCAGCTCTACTAAGGGAGGCTACGAGCAGTACTTC.

This clone was observed once. J is TRBJ2-7 and V is TRBV5-6; 8 bases are a match to TRBD2. The V gene end was trimmed by 0 bases and the J gene end by 10 bases; junction bases not matched to a gene: 9. Germline V gene sequence: CDR1 SGHDT, CDR2 YYEEEE. The CDR3 runs 14 residues. In DNA form, the CDR3 reads TGTGCCAGCAGCTTGGCCGGGGGGGGCGTGTTTCAGTACTTC. Translating gives CASSLAGGGVFQYF.

The genes are TRBV7-2 and TRBJ1-1; D not certain. With 5 bases removed from V and 1 base from J, the gap between germline ends came to 8 bases. The germline gives CDR1 SGHTA, CDR2 FQGNSA. CDR3 length: 13 amino acids. The CDR3 bases are TGTGCCAGCAGCATTCGACAGAACACTGAAGCTTTCTTT. Translation gives CASSIRQNTEAFF.